This T cell receptor (beta chain) was captured in a study of cytomegalovirus exposure and HLA in healthy donors. Whole-study results and caveats: Later genetic work tied a missense DCLRE1C variant to beta-chain V and J trimming.

V was clipped by 9 bases and J by 8 bases, with 28 bases between them. This CDR3 is built from 16 residues. Germline CDR1 is LNHDA and CDR2 is SQIVND (reference sequence). Worth noting for this clone: Antigen unknown.

Primers for the PCR totalled 60 Vbeta and 13 Jbeta. TCRdb keeps only in-frame clones here, not all; method: immunoSEQ multiplex PCR. The sample contains 150,000 to 200,000 clones, about four fifths of which appear only once. The genes are TRBV19 and TRBJ1-2, with D perhaps matching TRBD1 (5 bases). Sequencing used PBMCs. The TCR comes from a woman under 30 in good health and CMV-seropositive. In DNA form, the CDR3 reads TGTGCCAGCGCCCTTCAGGCCGGGGGAACTATGGGCGGCTACACCTTC. Protein: CASALQAGGTMGGYTF.